This T cell receptor (beta chain) comes out of a study of T cell responses to AZD1222 COVID-19 vaccine. Of note for this clone: Its antigen is not identified.

Study conclusions and caveats: Most donors were white British, females outnumbered males, and clonal diversity was possibly underestimated.

Assay: immunoSEQ multiplex PCR; the TCRdb copy retains only in-frame clones and omits some. The data show around 180,000 clones, with approximately 94% seen just once and 1.6% held by the top ten. Per germline, CDR1 LGHDT and CDR2 YNNKEL (reference sequence). The CDR3 runs 13 residues. V was trimmed by 0 bases and J by 3 bases, leaving 6 bases between them. The chain employs TRBV3-1 (or the pseudogene TRBV3-2) and TRBJ2-7; a possible D gene is TRBD1 (5 bases). The sequence was collected from an adult who received the AZD1222 COVID-19 vaccine. This specimen was peripheral blood, taken 28 days after the second AZD1222 dose. CDR3 DNA sequence: TGTGCCAGCAGCCAAGATCAGGGCTACGAGCAGTACTTC. It is translated as CASSQDQGYEQYF.